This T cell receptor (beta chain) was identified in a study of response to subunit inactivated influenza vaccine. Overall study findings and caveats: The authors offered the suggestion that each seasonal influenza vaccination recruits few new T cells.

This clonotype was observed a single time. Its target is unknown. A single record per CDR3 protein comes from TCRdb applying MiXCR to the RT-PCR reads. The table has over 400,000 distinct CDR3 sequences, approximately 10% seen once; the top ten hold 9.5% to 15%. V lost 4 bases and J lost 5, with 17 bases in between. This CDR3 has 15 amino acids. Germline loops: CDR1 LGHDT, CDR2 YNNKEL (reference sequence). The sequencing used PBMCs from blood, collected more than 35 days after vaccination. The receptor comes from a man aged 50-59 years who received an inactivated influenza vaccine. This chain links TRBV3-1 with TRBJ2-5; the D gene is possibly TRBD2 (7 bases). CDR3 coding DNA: TGTGCCAGCAGCCCTCGACAGGCCGGGAGGGAGACCCAGTACTTC. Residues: CASSPRQAGRETQYF.